The rows below give T cell receptor beta chains drawn from one sample of a study of neurological immune-mediated disorders. TCRdb re-analysed the 5' RACE reads in MiXCR, keeping a single row per CDR3 protein. Here the sample spans about 59,000 distinct CDR3 sequences, around 24% being singletons. Sequencing was done on a sample of PBMCs. These TCRs come from a man aged 55 to 69 with HTLV-1-associated myelopathy (HAM/TSP). Each CDR3 is given with its conserved first and last residue. D genes are given only for firm matches. Only some rows state a clone size, as once, few, many or a class for expanded clones.

clone_size: few; j_call: TRBJ1-5; d_call: NA; v_call: TRBV6-2/TRBV6-3; cdr3_aa: CATSTWGDNSNQPQHF; cdr3_nt: TGTGCCACCTCAACGTGGGGGGACAATAGCAATCAGCCCCAGCATTTT
clone_size: many; j_call: TRBJ2-1; d_call: NA; v_call: TRBV20-1; cdr3_aa: CSARDPKRGQVANEQFF; cdr3_nt: TGCAGTGCTAGAGATCCGAAGCGGGGACAGGTAGCGAATGAGCAGTTCTTC
clone_size: medium-sized; j_call: TRBJ1-1; d_call: TRBD1; v_call: TRBV9; cdr3_aa: CASSVGGTENTEAFF; cdr3_nt: TGTGCCAGCAGCGTAGGCGGGACAGAGAACACTGAAGCTTTCTTT
clone_size: many; j_call: TRBJ1-5; d_call: NA; v_call: TRBV20-1; cdr3_aa: CSVRHSNQPQHF; cdr3_nt: TGCAGTGTCAGGCATAGCAATCAGCCCCAGCATTTT
clone_size: many; j_call: TRBJ2-3; d_call: NA; v_call: TRBV15; cdr3_aa: CATSRGEDTQYF; cdr3_nt: TGTGCCACCAGCAGAGGTGAGGATACGCAGTATTTT
clone_size: few; j_call: TRBJ2-7; d_call: NA; v_call: TRBV10-2; cdr3_aa: CASSPNGYYEQYF; cdr3_nt: TGCGCCAGCAGCCCTAACGGATACTACGAGCAGTACTTC
clone_size: many; j_call: TRBJ2-7; d_call: NA; v_call: TRBV6-6; cdr3_aa: CASSRTTSYEQYF; cdr3_nt: TGTGCCAGCAGCCGGACTACCTCTTACGAGCAGTACTTC
clone_size: many; j_call: TRBJ2-7; d_call: TRBD1; v_call: TRBV5-1; cdr3_aa: CASTRMGQGSYEQYF; cdr3_nt: TGCGCCAGCACCCGCATGGGACAGGGCTCCTACGAGCAGTACTTC
clone_size: many; j_call: TRBJ2-1; d_call: NA; v_call: TRBV29-1; cdr3_aa: CSVVDTGTSYNEQFF; cdr3_nt: TGCAGCGTTGTTGATACGGGGACCTCCTACAATGAGCAGTTCTTC
clone_size: many; j_call: TRBJ2-1; d_call: TRBD2; v_call: TRBV5-1; cdr3_aa: CASSPGTGTSGRIVYNEQFF; cdr3_nt: TGCGCCAGCAGCCCAGGAACCGGGACTAGCGGGAGGATCGTCTACAATGAGCAGTTCTTC
clone_size: NA; j_call: TRBJ1-2; d_call: TRBD1; v_call: TRBV12-3/TRBV12-4; cdr3_aa: CASSRQGTNYGYTF; cdr3_nt: TGTGCCAGCAGCCGACAGGGAACTAACTATGGCTACACCTTC
clone_size: many; j_call: TRBJ1-5; d_call: NA; v_call: TRBV3-1; cdr3_aa: CASSPGTYEHEEPQHF; cdr3_nt: TGTGCCAGCAGCCCGGGGACATACGAGCACGAAGAGCCCCAGCATTTT
clone_size: many; j_call: TRBJ2-5; d_call: TRBD1; v_call: TRBV12-3/TRBV12-4; cdr3_aa: CASNRGAQETQYF; cdr3_nt: TGTGCCAGCAACAGGGGGGCTCAAGAGACCCAGTACTTC
clone_size: NA; j_call: TRBJ1-1; d_call: NA; v_call: TRBV7-2; cdr3_aa: CASSSVQGRLGAFF; cdr3_nt: TGTGCCAGCAGCTCGGTCCAGGGACGGTTGGGGGCTTTCTTT
clone_size: many; j_call: TRBJ2-3; d_call: NA; v_call: TRBV10-2; cdr3_aa: CASSESGSGPTGTQYF; cdr3_nt: TGCGCCAGCAGTGAGTCGGGAAGCGGTCCGACTGGTACGCAGTATTTT
clone_size: many; j_call: TRBJ1-1; d_call: TRBD1; v_call: TRBV20-1; cdr3_aa: CSARDPRGTEAFF; cdr3_nt: TGCAGTGCTAGAGATCCCAGGGGGACTGAAGCTTTCTTT
clone_size: NA; j_call: TRBJ1-1; d_call: NA; v_call: TRBV5-1; cdr3_aa: CASSRGAGAGDTEAFF; cdr3_nt: TGCGCCAGCAGCCGGGGAGCAGGGGCGGGGGACACTGAAGCTTTCTTT
clone_size: many; j_call: TRBJ2-3; d_call: NA; v_call: TRBV29-1; cdr3_aa: CSVEENDGRRDTQYF; cdr3_nt: TGCAGCGTTGAAGAAAATGACGGACGAAGAGATACGCAGTATTTT
clone_size: many; j_call: TRBJ1-4; d_call: NA; v_call: TRBV5-6; cdr3_aa: CASSLGQTYEKLFF; cdr3_nt: TGTGCCAGCAGCTTGGGACAGACCTATGAAAAACTGTTTTTT
clone_size: many; j_call: TRBJ1-1; d_call: NA; v_call: TRBV5-8; cdr3_aa: CASSRVSEAFF; cdr3_nt: TGTGCCAGCAGCAGGGTATCTGAAGCTTTCTTT
clone_size: many; j_call: TRBJ2-7; d_call: NA; v_call: TRBV20-1; cdr3_aa: CSAGGTGSSYEQYF; cdr3_nt: TGCAGTGCAGGAGGTACAGGGAGCTCCTACGAGCAGTACTTC
clone_size: once; j_call: TRBJ2-3; d_call: NA; v_call: TRBV6-5; cdr3_aa: CASSSLGKDRQYF; cdr3_nt: TGTGCCAGCAGTTCCTTAGGAAAAGATAGGCAGTATTTT
clone_size: NA; j_call: TRBJ2-1; d_call: TRBD2; v_call: TRBV28; cdr3_aa: CASRNPRGAGVYNEQFF; cdr3_nt: TGTGCCAGCAGGAACCCTAGGGGAGCGGGAGTCTACAATGAGCAGTTCTTC
clone_size: NA; j_call: TRBJ2-1; d_call: NA; v_call: TRBV5-4; cdr3_aa: CASSLEYSNEQFF; cdr3_nt: TGTGCCAGCAGCTTGGAATACAGCAATGAGCAGTTCTTC
clone_size: many; j_call: TRBJ2-2; d_call: NA; v_call: TRBV7-3; cdr3_aa: CASSLRSAMAPGELFF; cdr3_nt: TGTGCCAGCAGCTTACGGAGCGCGATGGCCCCCGGGGAGCTGTTTTTT
clone_size: many; j_call: TRBJ1-1; d_call: TRBD1; v_call: TRBV12-3/TRBV12-4; cdr3_aa: CASSRNRGGTEAFF; cdr3_nt: TGTGCCAGCAGTCGTAACAGGGGAGGCACTGAAGCTTTCTTT
clone_size: many; j_call: TRBJ1-2; d_call: TRBD1; v_call: TRBV29-1; cdr3_aa: CSVEGRSGQGGNYGYTF; cdr3_nt: TGCAGCGTTGAAGGTCGATCCGGGCAGGGGGGTAACTATGGCTACACCTTC
clone_size: few; j_call: TRBJ2-1; d_call: NA; v_call: TRBV7-2; cdr3_aa: CASSLSYPNYEQFF; cdr3_nt: TGTGCCAGCAGCTTATCCTACCCCAACTACGAGCAGTTCTTC
clone_size: once; j_call: TRBJ2-5; d_call: TRBD1; v_call: TRBV7-2; cdr3_aa: CASSQGTGGLQETQYF; cdr3_nt: TGTGCCAGCAGCCAAGGGACAGGGGGCCTCCAAGAGACCCAGTACTTC